This T cell receptor (beta chain) derives from a study of cytomegalovirus exposure and HLA in healthy donors. Vbeta (60) and Jbeta (13) primers were used in the PCR. Produced via immunoSEQ multiplex PCR; TCRdb's table is partial and in-frame only. The repertoire has 180,000 or so clones, roughly 79% of them found once; the top ten carry about 14%. The sequenced material came from PBMCs. This sequence was found in a man aged 50 to 59 in good health and CMV-seropositive.

The CDR3 DNA reads as TGTGCCAGCAGCTTGGGAGGTGGAGGTTCTTATAGCAATCAGCCCCAGCATTTT. This translates into CASSLGGGGSYSNQPQHF. The genes are TRBV5-6 and TRBJ1-5; no clear D gene. Germline V gene lookup returns CDR1 SGHDT and CDR2 YYEEEE. Deletions cut 0 bases from V and 0 bases from J, with 16 bases between. This CDR3 contains 18 residues.